This record concerns one T cell receptor beta chain sequence. The antigen remains undetermined. Treatment specified: oral pan-JAK inhibitor, 5-10 mg twice daily. As part of sample collection, lesional scalp punch biopsies and peripheral blood were taken from alopecia areata patients. There are 12 residues in the CDR3. Looked up from germline, CDR1 is SGHRS and CDR2 is YFSETQ. Trimming left V 10 bases short and J 8 bases short, with 16 bases between. It was cDNA, reverse transcribed from extracted RNA, that served as the sequencing template. Method: immunoSEQ multiplex PCR; TCRdb's copy keeps in-frame clones and lacks some. Of some 190,000 clones listed, around 65% were seen once; the top ten hold around 1.2%. This sample is part of a study of CD8+ T cells in alopecia areata. Background on the study: Tofacitinib therapy lasting 6 to 18 months was followed by 6 months off drug.

Study-wide findings and caveats: Higher clonality was seen in lesional scalp than in normal scalp, especially in alopecia totalis/universalis. Scalp repertoires also include resident alphabeta T cells from normal skin.

The rearrangement links TRBV5-1 to TRBJ2-1; weak D call: TRBD2 (5 bases). Source: CD4+ T cells sorted from blood, taken around week 42, from a patient treated with tofacitinib. This receptor was taken from a human donor with alopecia areata. The CDR3 nucleotides read TGCGCCTCAAGTACGGGGATCGATGAGCAGTTCTTC. This codes for CASSTGIDEQFF.